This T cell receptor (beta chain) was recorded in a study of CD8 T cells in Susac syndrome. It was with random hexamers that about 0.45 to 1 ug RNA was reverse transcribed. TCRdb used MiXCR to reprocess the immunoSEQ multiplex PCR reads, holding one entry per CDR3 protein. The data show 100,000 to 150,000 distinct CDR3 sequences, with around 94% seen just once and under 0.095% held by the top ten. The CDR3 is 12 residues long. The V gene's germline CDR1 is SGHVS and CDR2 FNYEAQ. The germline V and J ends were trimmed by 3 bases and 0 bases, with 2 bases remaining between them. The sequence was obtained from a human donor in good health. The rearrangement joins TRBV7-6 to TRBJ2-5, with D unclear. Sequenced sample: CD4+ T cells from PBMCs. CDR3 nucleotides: TGTGCCAGCAGCTTTTACCAAGAGACCCAGTACTTC. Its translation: CASSFYQETQYF.